The source of this T cell receptor beta chain is a study of cytomegalovirus exposure and HLA in healthy donors. Points on this clone: As yet, its antigen is unknown.

Findings of the study overall: In all likelihood, a cluster of highly shared sequence variants was a sequencing artifact. The listing of 150 or so TCR beta chains classed them as cytomegalovirus-associated. In a later analysis, DRB1 alleles had the most associated TCRs; HLA-C alleles the fewest.

The CDR3 has 14 amino acids. From germline, CDR1 is ENHRY and CDR2 SYGVKD. The junction had 11 bases not matched to a gene; V was cut back by 10 bases and J by 11 bases. 13 Jbeta primers and 60 Vbeta primers were used for the PCR. Authors' methods: Approximately 79 million unique TCR beta chains, 9.5 million to 11 million of them shared, were counted by a later analysis. The table came from immunoSEQ multiplex PCR; TCRdb's copy has only in-frame clones and leaves some out. That table is the source of V, J and clone size, and D and trimming were worked out from the DNA. The sample contains 100,000 to 150,000 clones, roughly 78% of which appear only once.

The material sequenced was PBMCs. The chain has TRBV10-3 and TRBJ2-5; 15 nucleotides line up with TRBD2. This TCR derives from a man aged 30-40 years in good health and CMV-seropositive. DNA of the CDR3: TGTGCCACCCAGGGACTAGCGGGAGGCGGTGAGCAGTACTTC. Its protein is CATQGLAGGGEQYF.